Listed here are 2 T cell receptor beta chains from one sample, sequenced in a study of sequential checkpoint blockade in melanoma. The treatment here: randomized to nivolumab then ipilimumab (arm A) or the reverse (arm B). Here immunoSEQ multiplex PCR was the method, and the copy in TCRdb shows in-frame clones only, minus some. Among tens of thousands of clones listed, 65% to 75% were seen once. Sequenced material: CD8+ T cells sorted from blood (inferred from file names), taken from a patient given nivolumab and ipilimumab in sequence. These receptors were collected from a human donor with melanoma.

This clone has only a few counts. The V gene is TRBV19, the J gene TRBJ2-1, with 10 bases matching TRBD2. Germline V gives CDR1 LNHDA, CDR2 SQIVND (reference sequence). Germline trimming cut 3 bases from V and 9 bases from J; bases unmatched to any gene: 5. The CDR3 length is 14 residues. CDR3 in amino acids: CASSIGSGGFEQFF. The CDR3 coding sequence is TGTGCCAGTAGTATTGGTAGCGGGGGGTTTGAGCAGTTCTTC.

In regard to this clone: At one boundary the junction diverges from the germline segment, which might be a read error. The rearrangement uses TRBV5-4 and TRBJ2-5, with 9 bases lining up with TRBD2. The CDR3 length is 18 residues. Germline V gene data show CDR1 as SGHNT and CDR2 as YYREEE (reference sequence). CDR3 residues: CARSLVVWRGGDGETQYF. CDR3 DNA sequence: TGTGCCAGAAGCTTGGTGGTGTGGCGGGGGGGCGACGGAGAGACCCAGTACTTC.